Below are 5 T cell receptor beta chains sequenced from a single sample in a study of early T cells in non-severe SARS-CoV-2 infection. One entry per CDR3 protein results from TCRdb running MiXCR on the 5' RACE reads. Among 70,000 or so distinct CDR3 sequences listed, around 15% were seen once. Sequencing used whole blood. Receptors originate from an adult who was a healthcare worker with PCR-confirmed SARS-CoV-2 infection or an uninfected control (not recorded which).

The chain carries TRBV12-3 or TRBV12-4 and TRBJ1-6, with D perhaps TRBD1 (5 bases). V was cut by 5 bases and J by 14 bases, with 22 bases left in between. This CDR3 is 15 amino acids long. The CDR3 nucleotides are TGTGCCAGCAGTCCTAGCTGGGGCAGCGGGAGCACCCTCCACTTT. Translated, it gives CASSPSWGSGSTLHF.

This clonotype has just a few counts. This chain joins TRBV30 and TRBJ2-1; a possible D gene is TRBD2 (6 bases). The CDR3 consists of 13 residues. Deletions cut 5 bases from V and 3 bases from J, with 11 bases between. CDR1 and CDR2 (germline): GTSNPN, SVGIG (reference sequence). This chain's CDR3 is CAWVADHYNEQFF. In DNA, the CDR3 is TGTGCCTGGGTAGCGGACCACTACAATGAGCAGTTCTTC.

The chain carries TRBV10-3 and TRBJ2-3, with D possibly TRBD2 on 7 matching bases. Germline CDR1 and CDR2: ENHRY and SYGVKD. The V and J ends lost 10 bases and 5 bases respectively, with 19 bases between them. This CDR3 contains 14 residues. The CDR3 DNA follows: TGTGCCACCGTGGGGCGGGGGCCGAAAGATACGCAGTATTTT. Protein product: CATVGRGPKDTQYF.

Concerning this clonotype itself: Sequence at one end of the junction differs from germline and may be a read error. The chain links TRBV6-6 to TRBJ1-4, with D perhaps matching TRBD1 (6 bases). The germline gives CDR1 MNHNY, CDR2 SVGAGI (reference sequence). The CDR3 is made up of 12 amino acids. DNA of the CDR3: TGTGCCAGCAAAGGGGGGCATGAAAAACTGTTTTTC. This codes for CASKGGHEKLFF.

This clonotype was observed at least ten times. The chain links TRBV20-1 to TRBJ2-7; no definite D call. Looked up from germline, CDR1 is DFQATT and CDR2 is SNEGSKA (reference sequence). Trimming left V 2 bases short and J 6 bases short, with 17 bases between. The CDR3 extends over 14 amino acids. This chain's CDR3 is CSARYSEVVVEQYF. The CDR3 DNA follows: TGCAGTGCTAGATACAGCGAGGTGGTCGTCGAGCAGTACTTC.